This T cell receptor (beta chain) was observed in a study of shared clonotypes between healthy human individuals. For sorted subsets, 150 to 200 ng DNA per replicate equaled roughly 29,000 T cell genomes. The authors' processing: Junction-only sequences without quality scores came from ImmunoSEQ, so filtering differed. The method was immunoSEQ multiplex PCR; TCRdb's version includes in-frame clones alone and lacks a portion of them. That table is the source of V, J and clone size, and D and trimming were worked out from the DNA. The profile shows 600,000 to 800,000 clones, about two thirds of them singletons. The V gene's germline CDR1 is SGHRS and CDR2 YFSETQ. Trimming shortened V by 4 bases and J by 0 bases, and 11 bases separated the two germline ends. The CDR3 totals 16 residues.

This chain links TRBV5-1 with TRBJ2-6; D is unresolved. Input material: memory CD4+ T cells sorted from blood. Subset here: CD45RA-negative fraction. The sequence came from a woman in her 30s in good health. CDR3 DNA: TGCGCCAGCAGCCCTCCGGGCCTCTCTGGGGCCAACGTCCTGACTTTC. Protein sequence: CASSPPGLSGANVLTF.